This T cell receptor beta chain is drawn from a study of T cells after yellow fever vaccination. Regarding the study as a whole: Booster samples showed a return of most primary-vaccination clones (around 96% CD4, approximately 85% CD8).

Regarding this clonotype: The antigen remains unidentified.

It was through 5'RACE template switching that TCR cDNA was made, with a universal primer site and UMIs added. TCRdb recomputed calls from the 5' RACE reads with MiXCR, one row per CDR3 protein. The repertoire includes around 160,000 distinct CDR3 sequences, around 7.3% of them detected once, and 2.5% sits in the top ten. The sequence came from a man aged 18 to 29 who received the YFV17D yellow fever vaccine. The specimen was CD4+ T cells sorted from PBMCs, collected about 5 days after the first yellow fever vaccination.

This CDR3 reads CASSLLGTGGEAQYF. For the CDR3, the DNA is TGTGCCAGCAGTTTACTCGGGACAGGCGGCGAGGCCCAGTACTTC. V usage is TRBV12-3 or TRBV12-4 and J usage is TRBJ2-5; 8 nucleotides agree with TRBD1. V was pared by 2 bases and J by 9 bases, with 11 bases of the junction left unmatched. This CDR3 contains 15 residues.